This is a list of T cell receptor beta chains from one sample in a study of blood T cell repertoires in COVID-19. Assay used: immunoSEQ multiplex PCR; TCRdb lists only in-frame clones, some missing. The table has 140,000 or so clones, 88% seen once. Sequencing used peripheral blood. These receptors were obtained from a man between 65 and 85 years old with acute or convalescent COVID-19. The CDR3 runs from the conserved cysteine through the conserved F or W. The order of the fields is CDR3 DNA, CDR3 protein, J gene, V gene, D gene, clone size. A D gene is named only where the DNA matches it firmly. Clone size appears in some rows only: once, few, many, or a class for an expanded clone.

cdr3_nt: TGTGCCAGTAGGACAACTGGGAGTTTGTCGCAGCCCCAGCATTTT
cdr3_aa: CASRTTGSLSQPQHF
j_call: TRBJ1-5
v_call: TRBV19
d_call: NA
clone_size: NA

cdr3_nt: TGTGCCAGCAGTTTGATGAGTTCCACCGGGGAGCTGTTTTTT
cdr3_aa: CASSLMSSTGELFF
j_call: TRBJ2-2
v_call: TRBV6-5
d_call: NA
clone_size: NA

cdr3_nt: TGCGCCAGCCGAGGACAGCCCATCGACACAGATACGCAGTATTTT
cdr3_aa: CASRGQPIDTDTQYF
j_call: TRBJ2-3
v_call: TRBV5-1
d_call: NA
clone_size: NA

cdr3_nt: TGTGCCAGCGCACAACAGGGGGCTTCCCAGTACTTC
cdr3_aa: CASAQQGASQYF
j_call: TRBJ2-5
v_call: TRBV6-5
d_call: TRBD1
clone_size: NA

cdr3_nt: TGTGCCAGCAGCTTAATCGGTAGCGGACAAGAGACCCAGTACTTC
cdr3_aa: CASSLIGSGQETQYF
j_call: TRBJ2-5
v_call: TRBV11-2
d_call: NA
clone_size: NA

cdr3_nt: TGTGCCACCAGCCTTCGAACTAATGAAAAACTGTTTTTT
cdr3_aa: CATSLRTNEKLFF
j_call: TRBJ1-4
v_call: TRBV15
d_call: NA
clone_size: NA

cdr3_nt: TGCGCCAGCAGTCCCCAAGGGGTGAGGGAGACCCAGTACTTC
cdr3_aa: CASSPQGVRETQYF
j_call: TRBJ2-5
v_call: TRBV4-1
d_call: NA
clone_size: NA

cdr3_nt: TGTGCCAGCAGCCGGGACAGAGTTAATGAAAAACTGTTTTTT
cdr3_aa: CASSRDRVNEKLFF
j_call: TRBJ1-4
v_call: TRBV7-2
d_call: TRBD1
clone_size: NA

cdr3_nt: TGCGCCAGCAGCTTGGTGGGACAGGGTAACACCGGGGAGCTGTTTTTT
cdr3_aa: CASSLVGQGNTGELFF
j_call: TRBJ2-2
v_call: TRBV5-1
d_call: TRBD1
clone_size: NA

cdr3_nt: TGCGCCAGCAGCTTCAATTCTGGAAACACCATATATTTT
cdr3_aa: CASSFNSGNTIYF
j_call: TRBJ1-3
v_call: TRBV5-1
d_call: NA
clone_size: NA

cdr3_nt: TGCGCCAGCAGCGAGAGGGCGGGGGCAGAGACCCAGTACTTC
cdr3_aa: CASSERAGAETQYF
j_call: TRBJ2-5
v_call: TRBV5-1
d_call: NA
clone_size: NA

cdr3_nt: TGTGCCAGCAGCGTGGGAGCGCTTGACACCGGGGAGCTGTTTTTT
cdr3_aa: CASSVGALDTGELFF
j_call: TRBJ2-2
v_call: TRBV9
d_call: NA
clone_size: NA

cdr3_nt: TGTGCCAGCAGTTTAACAGGGGGCAGGTACGAGCAGTACTTC
cdr3_aa: CASSLTGGRYEQYF
j_call: TRBJ2-7
v_call: TRBV27
d_call: TRBD1
clone_size: NA

cdr3_nt: TGCGCCAGCAGTGACGGGGGGGCGAACACTGAAGCTTTCTTT
cdr3_aa: CASSDGGANTEAFF
j_call: TRBJ1-1
v_call: TRBV10-1
d_call: NA
clone_size: NA

cdr3_nt: TGCGCCAGCAGCCACGCGGAACATATGGGTGAAGCTTTCTTT
cdr3_aa: CASSHAEHMGEAFF
j_call: TRBJ1-1
v_call: TRBV4-1
d_call: NA
clone_size: NA

cdr3_nt: TGCGCCAGCAGCTTGTCGGGGGGAGGGAATCAGCCCCAGCATTTT
cdr3_aa: CASSLSGGGNQPQHF
j_call: TRBJ1-5
v_call: TRBV5-1
d_call: NA
clone_size: NA

cdr3_nt: TGTGCCAGCAGTTTACGGGGACACGAAGCTAACTATGGCTACACCTTC
cdr3_aa: CASSLRGHEANYGYTF
j_call: TRBJ1-2
v_call: TRBV27
d_call: NA
clone_size: NA

cdr3_nt: TGCGCCAGCAGCCCGAGGACAGGGGCGACCTCCTATAATTCACCCCTCCACTTT
cdr3_aa: CASSPRTGATSYNSPLHF
j_call: TRBJ1-6
v_call: TRBV5-1
d_call: TRBD1
clone_size: NA

cdr3_nt: TGTGCCCTTGGGGAGCTGTTTTTT
cdr3_aa: CALGELFF
j_call: TRBJ2-2
v_call: TRBV7-9
d_call: NA
clone_size: few

cdr3_nt: TGTGCCAGCAGCCAGGGGGCGGGTGAAAAACTGTTTTTT
cdr3_aa: CASSQGAGEKLFF
j_call: TRBJ1-4
v_call: TRBV2
d_call: TRBD1
clone_size: NA

cdr3_nt: TGTGCCAGCTCACCAGGTGGGACAGGGAGCGCCGAGCAGTACTTC
cdr3_aa: CASSPGGTGSAEQYF
j_call: TRBJ2-7
v_call: TRBV18
d_call: TRBD1
clone_size: NA

cdr3_nt: TGTGCCAGCCAACAGGGGGATTTTTACAATGAGCAGTTCTTC
cdr3_aa: CASQQGDFYNEQFF
j_call: TRBJ2-1
v_call: TRBV6-5
d_call: TRBD1
clone_size: NA

cdr3_nt: TGTGCCAGCAGCGTAGGGAGCAGGGATAATGGCGGGGAGCTGTTTTTT
cdr3_aa: CASSVGSRDNGGELFF
j_call: TRBJ2-2
v_call: TRBV9
d_call: NA
clone_size: NA

cdr3_nt: TGTGCCAGCAGTCGAGCAGAGACCCAGTACTTC
cdr3_aa: CASSRAETQYF
j_call: TRBJ2-5
v_call: TRBV12-3/TRBV12-4
d_call: NA
clone_size: NA

cdr3_nt: TGTGCCAGCACCCAGGGGCACTCCTACAATGAGCAGTTCTTC
cdr3_aa: CASTQGHSYNEQFF
j_call: TRBJ2-1
v_call: TRBV28
d_call: NA
clone_size: NA

cdr3_nt: TGTGCCATCAGTGAAGGGACTAGCGACACAGATACGCAGTATTTT
cdr3_aa: CAISEGTSDTDTQYF
j_call: TRBJ2-3
v_call: TRBV10-3
d_call: TRBD2
clone_size: NA

cdr3_nt: TGTGCCAGCAGCCAGCGGGGGACCACCGGGGAGCTGTTTTTT
cdr3_aa: CASSQRGTTGELFF
j_call: TRBJ2-2
v_call: TRBV3-1/TRBV3-2
d_call: TRBD2
clone_size: few

cdr3_nt: TGTGCCAGTAACATGAGGTGGGGGGGGTCCAATGAGCAGTTCTTC
cdr3_aa: CASNMRWGGSNEQFF
j_call: TRBJ2-1
v_call: TRBV19
d_call: TRBD2
clone_size: NA

cdr3_nt: TGTGCCGCGGGAGGCCGCACAGATACGCAGTATTTT
cdr3_aa: CAAGGRTDTQYF
j_call: TRBJ2-3
v_call: TRBV19
d_call: TRBD2
clone_size: NA

cdr3_nt: TGCAGTGCTAGGGGGCCAGATACGCAGTATTTT
cdr3_aa: CSARGPDTQYF
j_call: TRBJ2-3
v_call: TRBV20-1
d_call: NA
clone_size: NA

cdr3_nt: TGTGCCAGCATGAGGCGGGGGGCGGTGGATTCACCCCTCCACTTT
cdr3_aa: CASMRRGAVDSPLHF
j_call: TRBJ1-6
v_call: TRBV28
d_call: NA
clone_size: NA

cdr3_nt: TGCGCCAGCAGCTTGGGACAGGGGGCTAGACCAGATACGCAGTATTTT
cdr3_aa: CASSLGQGARPDTQYF
j_call: TRBJ2-3
v_call: TRBV5-1
d_call: TRBD1
clone_size: NA

cdr3_nt: TGTGCCAGTAGTATCCGCCTAGCGGGGGGCCTCACTGGCACAGATACGCAGTATTTT
cdr3_aa: CASSIRLAGGLTGTDTQYF
j_call: TRBJ2-3
v_call: TRBV19
d_call: TRBD2
clone_size: NA

cdr3_nt: TGTGCCAGTAGATCAAATCGACAGGGCGCTGAAAAACTGTTTTTT
cdr3_aa: CASRSNRQGAEKLFF
j_call: TRBJ1-4
v_call: TRBV19
d_call: TRBD1
clone_size: NA

cdr3_nt: TGCGCCAGCAGCCCTTCAGGGTTCACTGAAGCTTTCTTT
cdr3_aa: CASSPSGFTEAFF
j_call: TRBJ1-1
v_call: TRBV5-1
d_call: NA
clone_size: NA

cdr3_nt: TGTGCCAGCAGTTACTCGAGCGGGAGAGGGGCAGATACGCAGTATTTT
cdr3_aa: CASSYSSGRGADTQYF
j_call: TRBJ2-3
v_call: TRBV6-5
d_call: TRBD2
clone_size: NA

cdr3_nt: TGTGCCAGCAGCTTTAAGGGGGTTATCTACGAGCAGTACTTC
cdr3_aa: CASSFKGVIYEQYF
j_call: TRBJ2-7
v_call: TRBV5-4
d_call: NA
clone_size: NA

cdr3_nt: TGTGCCAGCACGTCGGCAGGGGGCTTCCATGGCTACACCTTC
cdr3_aa: CASTSAGGFHGYTF
j_call: TRBJ1-2
v_call: TRBV6-5
d_call: TRBD1
clone_size: NA

cdr3_nt: TGTGCCAGCAGCTTGGCCCGTACAGGAAGCCATGGCTACACCTTC
cdr3_aa: CASSLARTGSHGYTF
j_call: TRBJ1-2
v_call: TRBV5-5
d_call: NA
clone_size: once

cdr3_nt: TGTGCCAGCAGTGAAATGCGGGGGGGAGAGACCCAGTACTTC
cdr3_aa: CASSEMRGGETQYF
j_call: TRBJ2-5
v_call: TRBV6-1
d_call: TRBD2
clone_size: NA

cdr3_nt: TGCAGCGTTGAGCTCGAAGCGGGGACATACGAGCAGTACTTC
cdr3_aa: CSVELEAGTYEQYF
j_call: TRBJ2-7
v_call: TRBV29-1
d_call: NA
clone_size: NA